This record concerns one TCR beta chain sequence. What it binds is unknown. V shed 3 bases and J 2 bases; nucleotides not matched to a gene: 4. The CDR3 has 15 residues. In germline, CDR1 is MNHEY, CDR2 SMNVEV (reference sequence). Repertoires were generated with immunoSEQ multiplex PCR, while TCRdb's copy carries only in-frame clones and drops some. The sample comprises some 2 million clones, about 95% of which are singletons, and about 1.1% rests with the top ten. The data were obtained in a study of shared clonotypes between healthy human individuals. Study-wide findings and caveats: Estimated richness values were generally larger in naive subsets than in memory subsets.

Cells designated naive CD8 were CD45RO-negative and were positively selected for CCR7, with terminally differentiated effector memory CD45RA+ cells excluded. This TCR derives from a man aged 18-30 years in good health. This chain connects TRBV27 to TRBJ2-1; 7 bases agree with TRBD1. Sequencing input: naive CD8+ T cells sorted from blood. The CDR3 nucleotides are TGTGCCAGCAGTTTTACAGGGGTTACCTACAATGAGCAGTTCTTC. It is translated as CASSFTGVTYNEQFF.